This is a list of T cell receptor beta chains from one sample in a study of siplizumab effects on memory and regulatory T cells. The data were produced by immunoSEQ multiplex PCR, yet TCRdb's version contains in-frame clones alone and is incomplete. Of 100,000 or so clones detected, less than 95% appear once; the ten largest clones hold roughly 0.6%. Material for sequencing was Tregs sorted from blood. The receptors originated from a human donor in good health. Each CDR3 is given with its conserved first and last residue. A D gene is named only where the DNA matches it firmly. For some rows the clone size is stated as once, few or many, or as a class when expanded; others skip it.

TRBJ1-2 | . | TRBV6-5 | . | TGTGCCAGCAGTTACGGGGGCCCCTATTATGGCTACACCTTC | CASSYGGPYYGYTF
TRBJ2-7 | . | TRBV19 | TRBD2 | TGTGCCAGTAGTCGGCTAGCGGGAAACTACGAGCAGTACTTC | CASSRLAGNYEQYF
TRBJ1-2 | . | TRBV6-1 | . | TGTGCCAGCAGTGATAGGGAGAGGGGGGTCTATGGCTACACCTTC | CASSDRERGVYGYTF
TRBJ1-2 | . | TRBV15 | . | TGTGCCACCAGCGGAGTCTCCTATGGCTACACCTTC | CATSGVSYGYTF
TRBJ1-2 | . | TRBV21-1 | . | TGTGCCAGCAGCAAAAGAAGACCGCAGTATGGCTACACCTTC | CASSKRRPQYGYTF
TRBJ1-1 | once | TRBV18 | . | TGTGCCAGCTCACCGCGGCCTTTCGACACTGAAGCTTTCTTT | CASSPRPFDTEAFF
TRBJ2-5 | . | TRBV30 | . | TGTGCCTGGAGTGTCACCGCTGGGAACCAAGAGACCCAGTACTTC | CAWSVTAGNQETQYF
TRBJ2-6 | . | TRBV5-5 | . | TGTGCCAGCAGCTTGGAAGGGTATGGGGCCAACGTCCTGACTTTC | CASSLEGYGANVLTF
TRBJ2-3 | . | TRBV7-3 | . | TGTGCCAGCAGCTTAGGGGTGGACACAGATACGCAGTATTTT | CASSLGVDTDTQYF
TRBJ2-2 | once | TRBV29-1 | TRBD1 | TGCAGCGTTTATACAGGGGCCGGGGAGCTGTTTTTT | CSVYTGAGELFF
TRBJ1-1 | . | TRBV15 | . | TGTGCCACCCAGCGGGGTGGATCGGCTGAAGCTTTCTTT | CATQRGGSAEAFF
TRBJ2-1 | . | TRBV30 | TRBD1 | TGTGCCTGGAATAGACAGGGATACTCCTACAATGAGCAGTTCTTC | CAWNRQGYSYNEQFF
TRBJ2-7 | . | TRBV11-1 | . | TGTGCCAGCAGCGGCGCCGAGCAGTACTTC | CASSGAEQYF
TRBJ2-7 | once | TRBV5-1 | . | TGCGCCAGCAGCCGTCTGAGCTCCTACGAGCAGTACTTC | CASSRLSSYEQYF
TRBJ2-7 | . | TRBV15 | . | TGTGCCACCAGCAGAGCCGGATTAGATATCGACGAGCAGTACTTC | CATSRAGLDIDEQYF
TRBJ1-5 | few | TRBV28 | . | TGTGCCAGCAGTTTCGCAGGGTTTTTCGGAAAAAGCAATCAGCCCCAGCATTTT | CASSFAGFFGKSNQPQHF
TRBJ2-3 | . | TRBV29-1 | . | TGCAGCGGTAGTAGCGCGAGCACAGATACGCAGTATTTT | CSGSSASTDTQYF
TRBJ1-5 | . | TRBV6-1 | . | TGTGCCAGCGGGACTGAGAGCAATCAGCCCCAGCATTTT | CASGTESNQPQHF
TRBJ2-7 | few | TRBV12-1 | . | TGTGCCAGCAGCGCGTCGGCCGGACTAGCATACGAGCAGTACTTC | CASSASAGLAYEQYF
TRBJ1-2 | . | TRBV6-5 | . | TGTGCCACCTTTGGGTTGGGACAAAGAGGCGGCTACACCTTC | CATFGLGQRGGYTF
TRBJ2-1 | . | TRBV6-1 | . | TGTGCCAGTTCAACCGGGACGGCAAGCTACAATGAGCAGTTCTTC | CASSTGTASYNEQFF
TRBJ1-5 | . | TRBV6-1 | . | TGTGCCAGCACTAAGTCAGTATGGCAGCCCCAGCATTTT | CASTKSVWQPQHF
TRBJ1-2 | once | TRBV5-1 | TRBD1 | TGCGCCAGCAGATACAACAGGGGCGAAGGAGGCTACACCTTC | CASRYNRGEGGYTF
TRBJ2-1 | . | TRBV7-2 | TRBD1 | TGTGCCAGCAGCTTAACAGGGGGTAGAATTGAGCAGTTCTTC | CASSLTGGRIEQFF
TRBJ2-7 | . | TRBV5-1 | . | TGCGCCAGCAGCTTGTTCAACTCCCGAGCCTACGAGCAGTACTTC | CASSLFNSRAYEQYF